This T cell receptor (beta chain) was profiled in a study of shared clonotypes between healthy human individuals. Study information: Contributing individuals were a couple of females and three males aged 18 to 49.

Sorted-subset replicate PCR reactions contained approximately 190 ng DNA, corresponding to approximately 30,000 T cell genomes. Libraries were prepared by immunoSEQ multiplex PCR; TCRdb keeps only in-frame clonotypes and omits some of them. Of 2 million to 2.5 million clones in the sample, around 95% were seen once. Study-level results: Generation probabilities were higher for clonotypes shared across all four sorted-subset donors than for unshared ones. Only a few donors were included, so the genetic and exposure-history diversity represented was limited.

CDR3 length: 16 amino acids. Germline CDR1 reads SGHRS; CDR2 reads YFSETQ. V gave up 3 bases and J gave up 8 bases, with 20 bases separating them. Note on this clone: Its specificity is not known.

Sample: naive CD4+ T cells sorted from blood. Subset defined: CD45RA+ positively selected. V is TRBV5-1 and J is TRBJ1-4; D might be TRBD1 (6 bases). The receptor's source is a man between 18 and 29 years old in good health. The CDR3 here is CASSSSQGPLWEKLFF. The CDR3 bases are TGCGCCAGCAGCTCGTCACAGGGACCTTTATGGGAAAAACTGTTTTTT.